These 27 T cell receptor beta chains originate from one sample sequenced in a study of regulatory T cells in long-lasting Graves disease. HTBI primers from iRepertoire and Arm-PCR of CDR3 regions yielded the TCR beta libraries. TCRdb fed the multiplex PCR reads into MiXCR, producing one record per CDR3 protein. The sample lists about 240,000 distinct CDR3 sequences; around 20% were seen once. This sample's time point: newly diagnosed GD, antithyroid drugs for less than 3 months. PBMCs were the source of the RNA used for TCR sequencing. The source was peripheral blood mononuclear cells (PBMCs), collected at new diagnosis, from a patient treated with antithyroid drugs. Receptors were obtained from a female donor with Graves disease.

This clonotype was found many times. One end of the junction fails to match germline, which may point to a read error. The chain couples TRBV7-2 to TRBJ2-7; D possibly corresponds to TRBD1 (5 bases). Germline CDR1 is SGHTA and CDR2 is FQGNSA. There are 17 residues in the CDR3. This CDR3 reads CASSQVAVKGNGYEQYF. CDR3 DNA sequence: TGCGCCAGCAGCCAAGTGGCCGTGAAGGGGAACGGCTACGAGCAGTACTTC.

This clonotype has a count of ten or more. The rearrangement links TRBV28 to TRBJ1-5; D not resolved. Trimming left V 10 bases short and J 2 bases short, with 15 bases between. CDR1 is MDHEN and CDR2 is SYDVKM in the germline V gene. This CDR3 has 14 residues. As DNA, the CDR3 is TGTGCCACCCGTCGGGGAAGAGGCAATCAGCCCCAGCATTTT. It encodes CATRRGRGNQPQHF. Combining the CDR3 with reference TRBV28 and TRBJ1-5 gives the whole variable domain DVKVTQSSRYLVKRTGEKVFLECVQDMDHENMFWYRQDPGLGLRLIYFSYDVKMKEKGDIPEGYSVSREKKERFSLILESASTNQTSMYLCATRRGRGNQPQHFGDGTRLSIL.

This clonotype was observed at least ten times. V gene TRBV5-5 combines with J gene TRBJ1-1; the D is unclear. The CDR3 sequence is 14 residues long. Germline V lookup: CDR1 SGHKS, CDR2 YYEKEE (reference sequence). V dropped 4 bases and J dropped 0 bases, with 10 bases sitting between them. CDR3 DNA: TGTGCCAGCAGCCTTCCGGGATTGAACACTGAAGCTTTCTTT. This gives the protein CASSLPGLNTEAFF.

This chain joins TRBV20-1 and TRBJ2-1; 8 bases align to TRBD2. Germline CDR1 and CDR2: DFQATT and SNEGSKA (reference sequence). V dropped 3 bases and J dropped 6; count of bases not matched to a gene: 4. The CDR3 totals 13 residues. This CDR3 reads CSASRGRPNEQFF. DNA for the CDR3: TGCAGTGCTAGCCGCGGGAGGCCCAATGAGCAGTTCTTC.

This chain connects TRBV19 to TRBJ2-3; D is ambiguous. V lost 5 bases to trimming and J lost 5 bases, with 11 bases between them. The CDR3 sequence is 13 residues long. Germline V lookup: CDR1 LNHDA, CDR2 SQIVND (reference sequence). Written as DNA, the CDR3 is TGTGCCAGTAGTGATGGGCCCGGAGATACGCAGTATTTT. Protein: CASSDGPGDTQYF.

This clonotype came up a few times. The chain employs TRBV4-1 and TRBJ2-1, with TRBD2 matching 7 bases. V trimming: 6 bases; J trimming: 6 bases; junction bases outside the gene matches: 8. The CDR3 is 14 amino acids. CDR1 and CDR2 from the germline V gene are MGHRA and YSYEKL. CDR3 DNA: TGCGCCAGCAGACCCCGGGTAGCGGGCAATGAGCAGTTCTTC. Protein product: CASRPRVAGNEQFF.

The CDR3 here is CASSLLTGTPLETQYF. In nucleotides, the CDR3 is TGTGCCAGCAGTTTATTGACCGGTACCCCTTTGGAGACCCAGTACTTC. This sequence joins TRBV28 and TRBJ2-5; D is undetermined. V was pared by 1 base and J by 5 bases, with 17 bases between. The CDR3 has 16 residues. The germline V gene has CDR1 MDHEN and CDR2 SYDVKM.

This clonotype was observed at least ten times. The chain recombines TRBV19 with TRBJ2-7, with D perhaps TRBD1 or TRBD2 (5 bases each). This CDR3 has 14 amino acids. Per the germline V gene, CDR1 is LNHDA and CDR2 is SQIVND (reference sequence). Deletions cut 3 bases from V and 8 bases from J, with 17 bases between. CDR3 sequence (DNA): TGTGCCAGTAGTATCCGGGACGGTCCTACGCAGCAGTACTTC. Translation: CASSIRDGPTQQYF.

This clonotype showed up many times. J is TRBJ2-5 and V is TRBV7-2, with D hard to call. The CDR3 loop spans 12 amino acids. V was pared by 3 bases and J by 5 bases, with 7 bases between. Germline-derived CDR1 and CDR2 are SGHTA and FQGNSA. DNA of the CDR3: TGTGCCAGCAGCTTTTCCGGTGAGACCCAGTACTTC. Amino acid sequence: CASSFSGETQYF.

Many counts were recorded for this clonotype. The chain links TRBV27 to TRBJ1-6; D remains ambiguous. V lost 3 bases to trimming and J lost 0 bases, with 9 bases between them. CDR3 length: 16 amino acids. Germline CDR1 MNHEY, CDR2 SMNVEV (reference sequence). The CDR3 spells CASSFSVSSYNSPLHF. DNA of the CDR3: TGTGCCAGCAGTTTCAGCGTCAGCTCCTATAATTCACCCCTCCACTTT.

About this clonotype: A single base separates this from a much larger clone, so it may be a read error. The V and J genes are TRBV3-1 and TRBJ1-5, with 8 bases fitting TRBD1. The CDR3 sequence is 13 residues long. With V trimmed by 8 bases and J by 4 bases, 4 bases remained unmatched. CDR1 and CDR2 from the germline V gene are LGHDT and YNNKEL (reference sequence). The CDR3 DNA reads TGTGCCAGCGGCCGGGACAGGAATCAGCCCCAGCATTTT. Amino acid sequence: CASGRDRNQPQHF.

In its sample, this clonotype was seen many times. V gene TRBV7-3 combines with J gene TRBJ2-1, with D unresolved. CDR1 and CDR2 (germline): SGHTA, FQGTGA. CDR3 length: 15 residues. Trimming cost V 3 bases and J 0 bases, with 9 bases left between them. For the CDR3, the DNA is TGTGCCAGCAGCTTGTACCGGGTCTCCTACAATGAGCAGTTCTTC. It is translated as CASSLYRVSYNEQFF.

In this sample, this clonotype turned up many times. V and J are TRBV2 and TRBJ2-7; the D is unclear. This CDR3 region has 10 residues. The V gene lost 6 bases and the J gene lost 7 bases, with 7 bases spanning the gap. Germline V CDR1 and CDR2: SNHLY, FYNNEI. CDR3 sequence: CASSLGEQYF. CDR3 in DNA: TGTGCCAGCAGCTTGGGTGAGCAGTACTTC. The full variable domain, completed using reference TRBV2 and TRBJ2-7, is EPEVTQTPSHQVTQMGQEVILRCVPISNHLYFYWYRQILGQKVEFLVSFYNNEISEKSEIFDDQFSVERPDGSNFTLKIRSTKLEDSAMYFCASSLGEQYFGPGTRLTVT.

The V and J genes are TRBV20-1 and TRBJ1-5; no definite D call. V lost 3 bases and J 1 base, leaving 13 bases between the germline ends. Germline loops: CDR1 DFQATT, CDR2 SNEGSKA (reference sequence). CDR3 length: 15 residues. CDR3 protein: CSASKGSGSNQPQHF. The CDR3 bases are TGCAGTGCTAGCAAAGGGAGTGGGAGCAATCAGCCCCAGCATTTT.

At least ten counts were recorded for this clonotype. The CDR3 bases are TGTGCCATCAGTGAGTCGGGCGGGTTGGAGACCCAGTACTTC. Encoded protein: CAISESGGLETQYF. The rearrangement uses TRBV10-3 and TRBJ2-5; D is possibly TRBD2 (5 bases). Deletions cut 0 bases from V and 5 bases from J, with 10 bases between. Germline V gene lookup returns CDR1 ENHRY and CDR2 SYGVKD. This CDR3 has 14 amino acids.

This clonotype was counted many times. The chain uses TRBV12-3 or TRBV12-4 and TRBJ2-2, with 9 bases identical to TRBD2. This CDR3 comprises 16 residues. J gave up 2 bases and V 9 bases, and 10 bases lay outside the gene matches. In DNA form, the CDR3 reads TGTGCCAGTACGGATAGCGGGAGACGCAACACCGGGGAGCTGTTTTTT. Translation gives CASTDSGRRNTGELFF.

This clonotype was detected ten times or more. This chain joins TRBV27 and TRBJ2-3; 11 nucleotides agree with TRBD2. Per the germline V gene, CDR1 is MNHEY and CDR2 is SMNVEV (reference sequence). The CDR3 has 16 amino acids. The junction had 1 base not matched to a gene; V was cut back by 2 bases and J by 0 bases. Here the CDR3 DNA reads TGTGCCAGCAGTTTACTAGCGGGGGGAAGCACAGATACGCAGTATTTT. It encodes CASSLLAGGSTDTQYF.

This clonotype has a handful of counts. This chain uses TRBV4-1 with TRBJ2-7; possibly TRBD2 for D (5 bases). Germline V gene data show CDR1 as MGHRA and CDR2 as YSYEKL. The V and J ends lost 2 bases and 5 bases respectively, with 13 bases between them. The CDR3 has 14 residues. The CDR3 sequence: CASSQLNGENEQYF. The DNA for the CDR3 is TGCGCCAGCAGCCAATTAAACGGGGAAAACGAGCAGTACTTC.

This clonotype was detected many times. The CDR3 DNA is TGTGCCAGCAGCCCCACCGGGGGGCGGGAGACCCAGTACTTC. This encodes CASSPTGGRETQYF. The chain employs TRBV7-8 and TRBJ2-5; D perhaps matches TRBD2 (7 bases). Germline V gives CDR1 SGHVS, CDR2 FQNEAQ. The CDR3 totals 14 residues. The V and J ends lost 5 bases and 5 bases respectively, with 15 bases between them.

In this sample, this clonotype turned up many times. The chain uses TRBV20-1 and TRBJ2-1, with 14 bases aligning to TRBD2. Germline trimming cut 6 bases from V and 9 bases from J; bases unmatched to any gene: 13. The CDR3 covers 16 residues. Per germline, CDR1 DFQATT and CDR2 SNEGSKA (reference sequence). As DNA, the CDR3 is TGCAGTGCCCTCCCCCCCGGGACTAGCGGGAGCAGTGAGCAGTTCTTC. It encodes CSALPPGTSGSSEQFF.

At least ten counts were recorded for this clonotype. The gene calls are TRBV11-3 and TRBJ1-6; 7 bases agree with TRBD1. CDR3 size: 14 residues. CDR1 is SGHNT, CDR2 YENEEA, per germline. After removal of 3 bases from V and 7 bases from J, the junction contained 3 bases not matched to a gene. In nucleotides, the CDR3 is TGTGCCAGCAGCTTCGGGACAGCAAATTCACCCCTCCACTTT. Translating it yields CASSFGTANSPLHF.

This clonotype was found many times. This chain joins TRBV20-1 and TRBJ1-5; no firm D call. The CDR3 is made up of 14 amino acids. CDR1 and CDR2 from the germline V gene are DFQATT and SNEGSKA (reference sequence). Trimming left V 4 bases short and J 2 bases short, with 12 bases between. The CDR3 bases are TGCAGTGCTACGCCTGCGGCTGGCAATCAGCCCCAGCATTTT. Its translation: CSATPAAGNQPQHF.

This clonotype appeared many times. The V gene is TRBV4-3, the J gene TRBJ2-1, with D possibly being TRBD1 or TRBD2 (5 bases each). Germline assignment: CDR1 LGHNA and CDR2 YSLEER. Deletions cut 0 bases from V and 6 bases from J, with 12 bases between. The CDR3 extends over 15 amino acids. The CDR3 bases are TGCGCCAGCAGCCAAGATCTTGGGGGTGGCAATGAGCAGTTCTTC. Translating it yields CASSQDLGGGNEQFF.

In this sample, this clonotype turned up many times. This chain connects TRBV7-9 to TRBJ2-5; D is possibly TRBD2 (6 bases). This CDR3 has 16 amino acids. V was clipped by 7 bases and J by 1 base, with 19 bases between them. CDR1 and CDR2 from the germline V gene are SEHNR and FQNEAQ (reference sequence). The chain's CDR3 is CASTFGTTGLQETQYF. The CDR3 nucleotides read TGTGCCAGCACCTTCGGGACGACGGGACTCCAAGAGACCCAGTACTTC.

This clonotype was seen ten or more times. This rearrangement joins TRBV20-1 to TRBJ2-7; no clear D. The CDR3 runs to 12 residues. The V gene's germline CDR1 is DFQATT and CDR2 SNEGSKA (reference sequence). Trimming pared 2 bases from V and 3 bases from J, leaving 8 bases between. This CDR3 is CSARPTHYEQYF. The CDR3 coding sequence is TGCAGTGCTAGACCCACTCACTACGAGCAGTACTTC.

The V and J genes are TRBV9 and TRBJ2-3; D call uncertain. This CDR3 is 15 amino acids long. CDR1 and CDR2 from the germline V gene are SGDLS and YYNGEE. V lost 4 bases, J lost 7 bases, and 19 bases lay in between. The CDR3 sequence is CASSPRANRVNTQYF. The CDR3 DNA follows: TGTGCCAGCAGCCCCCGGGCCAACCGAGTAAATACGCAGTATTTT. Full variable domain (remainder filled in from reference TRBV9 and TRBJ2-3): DSGVTQTPKHLITATGQRVTLRCSPRSGDLSVYWYQQSLDQGLQFLIQYYNGEERAKGNILERFSAQQFPDLHSELNLSSLELGDSALYFCASSPRANRVNTQYFGPGTRLTVL.

This clonotype was seen many times. The chain couples TRBV20-1 to TRBJ1-1; no definite D call. The CDR3 runs 14 residues. Trimming shortened V by 0 bases and J by 7 bases, and 15 bases separated the two germline ends. From germline, CDR1 is DFQATT and CDR2 SNEGSKA (reference sequence). CDR3 protein: CSARDANRRNEAFF. Here the CDR3 DNA reads TGCAGTGCTAGAGATGCGAACAGAAGGAATGAAGCTTTCTTT.